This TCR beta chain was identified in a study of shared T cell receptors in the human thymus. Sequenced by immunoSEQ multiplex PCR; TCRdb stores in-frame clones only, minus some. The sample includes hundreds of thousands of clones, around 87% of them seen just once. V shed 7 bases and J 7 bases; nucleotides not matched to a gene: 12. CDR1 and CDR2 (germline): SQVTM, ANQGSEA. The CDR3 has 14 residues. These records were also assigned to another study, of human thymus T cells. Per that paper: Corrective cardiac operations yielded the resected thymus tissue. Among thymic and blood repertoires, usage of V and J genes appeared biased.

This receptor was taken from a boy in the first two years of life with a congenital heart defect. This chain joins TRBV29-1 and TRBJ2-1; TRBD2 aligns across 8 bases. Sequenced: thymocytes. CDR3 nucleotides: TGCAGCGACCAGGGCTCGGGAGGGCCGAATGAGCAGTTCTTC. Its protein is CSDQGSGGPNEQFF.